The rows below give T cell receptor beta chains drawn from one sample of a study of Graves' ophthalmopathy and Graves' hyperthyroidism. TCRdb re-called the multiplex PCR reads with MiXCR, one entry per CDR3 protein. There are approximately 460,000 distinct CDR3 sequences in the sample; around 15% occur only once, and 9.5% to 10% lies in the top ten. Sample: blood. These receptors came from a woman in her 30s with Graves' ophthalmopathy. The CDR3 runs from the conserved cysteine through the conserved F or W. D genes are given only for firm matches. Not every row has a clone size; where given, it reads once, few, many or a size class.

V	size	D	J	DNA	CDR3
TRBV28	many	TRBD1	TRBJ1-3	TGTGCCAGCAGAACAGGGGCCGGAAACACCATATATTTT	CASRTGAGNTIYF
TRBV10-3	NA	TRBD2	TRBJ2-2	TGTGCCATCAGTGCCGACGGGGGGGCCTCCGGGGAGCTGTTTTTT	CAISADGGASGELFF
TRBV5-1	many	NA	TRBJ2-5	TGCGCCAGCAGCACCCAGGTGCTACAAGAGACCCAGTACTTC	CASSTQVLQETQYF
TRBV27	many	NA	TRBJ1-1	TGTGCCAGCAGGGGGGGGGAGGCCACTGAAGCTTTCTTT	CASRGGEATEAFF
TRBV20-1	NA	TRBD2	TRBJ2-1	TGCAGTGCTAGTGAGCGGGACTACAATGAGCAGTTCTTC	CSASERDYNEQFF
TRBV28	NA	NA	TRBJ2-7	TGTGCCAGCAGTTTATCAGAACCTAACTACGAGCAGTACTTC	CASSLSEPNYEQYF
TRBV11-2	NA	TRBD1	TRBJ1-2	TGTGCCAGCAGAGGCCCGGACAGGGCGCATGGCTACACCTTC	CASRGPDRAHGYTF
TRBV19	many	NA	TRBJ1-4	TGTGCCAGTAGTATAAAGGAACTTAATGAAAAACTGTTTTTT	CASSIKELNEKLFF
TRBV6-1	many	NA	TRBJ2-7	TGTGCCAGCAGTGAAGGCCCCCTGGACGAGCAGTACTTC	CASSEGPLDEQYF
TRBV10-2	many	TRBD2	TRBJ2-2	TGCGCCAGCAGGGGACTAGCGGTTAGAAACACCGGGGAGCTGTTTTTT	CASRGLAVRNTGELFF
TRBV6-5	many	NA	TRBJ2-7	TGTGCCAGCCCCACCACCGAGGGGGAGAAAGCTCCCTACGAGCAGTACTTC	CASPTTEGEKAPYEQYF
TRBV29-1	many	NA	TRBJ2-7	TGCAGCGTTGGGATTGCGACAGGCTACGAGCAGTACTTC	CSVGIATGYEQYF
TRBV20-1	NA	NA	TRBJ2-5	TGCAGTGCTAGAACCAGGGGACTACAAGAGACCCAGTACTTC	CSARTRGLQETQYF
TRBV20-1	many	NA	TRBJ1-6	TGCAGTGCTAGGGAGGACAGCGTAAATTCACCCCTCCACTTT	CSAREDSVNSPLHF
TRBV9	many	NA	TRBJ1-3	TGTGCCAGCAGCGTAGACGGGACCTCTGGAAACACCATATATTTT	CASSVDGTSGNTIYF
TRBV4-1	few	NA	TRBJ1-5	TGCGCCAGCAGCCAACCGACAGGTGAATTACCCCAGCATTTT	CASSQPTGELPQHF
TRBV6-5	NA	NA	TRBJ1-2	TGTGCCAGCAGTTACTGGAGACAGCCTTACTATGGCTACACCTTC	CASSYWRQPYYGYTF
TRBV7-2	many	NA	TRBJ1-2	TGTGCCAGCAGCCGGGAGTCGGGCTACACCTTC	CASSRESGYTF
TRBV6-1	many	NA	TRBJ1-1	TGTGCCAGCAACCCCGGGCGGGAGCTCACTGAAGCTTTCTTT	CASNPGRELTEAFF
TRBV12-3/TRBV12-4	many	NA	TRBJ2-4	TGTGCCAGCAGTTTAACAGGATCCAAAAACATTCAGTACTTC	CASSLTGSKNIQYF
TRBV9	NA	NA	TRBJ1-3	TGTGCCAGCAGCCCCCGGACGGAAAACTCTGGAAACACCATATATTTT	CASSPRTENSGNTIYF
TRBV5-1	many	NA	TRBJ1-1	TGCGCCAGCAGCCCAGGCGACACGTCCAACACTGAAGCTTTCTTT	CASSPGDTSNTEAFF
TRBV6-5	few	NA	TRBJ1-1	TGTGCCAGCAGTTACATAGGGATGGGGGACACTGAAGCTTTCTTT	CASSYIGMGDTEAFF
TRBV7-8	many	NA	TRBJ1-2	TGTGCCAGCAGCTCCGAAGGGTTTCTTAACTATGGCTACACCTTC	CASSSEGFLNYGYTF
TRBV6-1	few	NA	TRBJ1-2	TGTGCCAGCAGGGACGTCGGGGGGCATGGCTACACCTTC	CASRDVGGHGYTF
TRBV6-1	many	NA	TRBJ1-3	TGTGCCAGCAGTGGTCTCGGGTTGGGAAACACCATATATTTT	CASSGLGLGNTIYF
TRBV12-3/TRBV12-4	many	NA	TRBJ1-3	TGTGCCAGCAGTCCTCATACTGGAAACACCATATATTTT	CASSPHTGNTIYF
TRBV20-1	many	TRBD1	TRBJ1-1	TGCAGTGCTAGCCTAAACCACAGGGGAACTGAAGCTTTCTTT	CSASLNHRGTEAFF
TRBV12-3/TRBV12-4	many	NA	TRBJ1-2	TGTGCCAGCAGTTTTGGGGTGAAGAGCTATGGCTACACCTTC	CASSFGVKSYGYTF
TRBV13	many	NA	TRBJ1-2	TGTGCCAGCAGCCCCAGAGGGGAGAACTATGGCTACACCTTC	CASSPRGENYGYTF
TRBV28	NA	TRBD1	TRBJ1-5	TGTGCCAGCAGTTCCCCGGTACAGGGGTTTGCTCAGCATTTT	CASSSPVQGFAQHF
TRBV6-5	NA	NA	TRBJ1-1	TGTGCCAGCAGTTACGACAGTCCCCCGAACACTGAAGCTTTCTTT	CASSYDSPPNTEAFF
TRBV6-1	few	NA	TRBJ2-7	TGTGCCAGCAGTGATTGGGGGGGCCTTTCACACTACGAGCAGTACTTC	CASSDWGGLSHYEQYF
TRBV28	many	TRBD1	TRBJ1-1	TGTGCCAGCTACTCCGGGACAGGGAAGGGAATAGGAAAAGCTTTCTTT	CASYSGTGKGIGKAFF
TRBV11-1	few	NA	TRBJ1-2	TGTGCCAGCAGCTTAGCGGGCGGGCAGGACCACTATGGCTACACCTTC	CASSLAGGQDHYGYTF
TRBV11-2	few	TRBD2	TRBJ2-5	TGTGCCAGCAGCTTAGGTTCTGTTGGGACTAGTGAAGAGACCCAGTACTTC	CASSLGSVGTSEETQYF
TRBV30	few	TRBD1	TRBJ1-2	TGTGCCTGGAGTGTACAGGGGGCAGTTGGCTACACCTTC	CAWSVQGAVGYTF
TRBV18	NA	NA	TRBJ2-6	TGTGCCAGCTCACCACAAGGAGGGTTAAGCTCTGGGGCCAACGTCCTGACTTTC	CASSPQGGLSSGANVLTF
TRBV20-1	NA	TRBD1	TRBJ2-2	TGCAGTGCTAACAGGGGAGACACCGGGGAGCTGTTTTTT	CSANRGDTGELFF